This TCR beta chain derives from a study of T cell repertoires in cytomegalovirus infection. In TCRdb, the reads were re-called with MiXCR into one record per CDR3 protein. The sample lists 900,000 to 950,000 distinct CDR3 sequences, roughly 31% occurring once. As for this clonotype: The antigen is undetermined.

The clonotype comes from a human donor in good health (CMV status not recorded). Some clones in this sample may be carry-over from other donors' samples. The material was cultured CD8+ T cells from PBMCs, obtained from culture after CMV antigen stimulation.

The CDR3 DNA sequence: TGTGCCACCAGCAGTGGACCAAATCGGTACTTC. It specifies CATSSGPNRYF. V is TRBV15 and J is TRBJ2-7; no reliable D call. Germline V gives CDR1 LNHNV, CDR2 YYDKDF (reference sequence). With 3 bases removed from V and 12 bases from J, the gap between germline ends came to 12 bases. The CDR3 runs 11 residues.